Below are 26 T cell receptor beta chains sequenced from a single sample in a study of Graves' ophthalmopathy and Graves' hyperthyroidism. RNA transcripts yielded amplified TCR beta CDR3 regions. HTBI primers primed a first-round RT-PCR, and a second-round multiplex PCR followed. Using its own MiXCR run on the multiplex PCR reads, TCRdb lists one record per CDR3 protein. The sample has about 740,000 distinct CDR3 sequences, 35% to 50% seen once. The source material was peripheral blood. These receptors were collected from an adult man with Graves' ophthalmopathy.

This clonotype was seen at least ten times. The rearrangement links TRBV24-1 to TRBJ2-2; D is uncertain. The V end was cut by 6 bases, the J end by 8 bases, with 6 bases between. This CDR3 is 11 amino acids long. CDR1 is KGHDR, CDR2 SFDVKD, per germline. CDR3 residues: CATSKQGELFF. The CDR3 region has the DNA TGTGCCACCAGTAAACAGGGGGAGCTGTTTTTT.

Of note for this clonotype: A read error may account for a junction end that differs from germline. CDR3 sequence: CASSLAGMGQPQHF. The CDR3 DNA is TGTGCCAGCAGCCTAGCAGGGATGGGACAGCCCCAGCATTTT. The chain links TRBV7-9 to TRBJ1-5; TRBD1 might be the D (5 bases). The germline gives CDR1 SEHNR, CDR2 FQNEAQ (reference sequence). The CDR3 sequence is 14 residues long.

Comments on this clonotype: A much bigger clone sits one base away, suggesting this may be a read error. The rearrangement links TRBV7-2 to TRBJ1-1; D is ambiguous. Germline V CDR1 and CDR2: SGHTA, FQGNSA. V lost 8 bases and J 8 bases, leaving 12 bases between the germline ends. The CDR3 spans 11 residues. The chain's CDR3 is CASGPLGEAFF. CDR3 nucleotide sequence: TGTGCCAGCGGCCCACTGGGGGAAGCTTTCTTT.

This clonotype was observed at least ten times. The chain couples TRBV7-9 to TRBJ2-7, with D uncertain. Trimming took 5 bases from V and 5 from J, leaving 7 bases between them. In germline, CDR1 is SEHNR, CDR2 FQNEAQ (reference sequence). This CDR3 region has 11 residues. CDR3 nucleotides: TGTGCCAGCAGCCTAAGAGACGAGCAGTACTTC. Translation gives CASSLRDEQYF.

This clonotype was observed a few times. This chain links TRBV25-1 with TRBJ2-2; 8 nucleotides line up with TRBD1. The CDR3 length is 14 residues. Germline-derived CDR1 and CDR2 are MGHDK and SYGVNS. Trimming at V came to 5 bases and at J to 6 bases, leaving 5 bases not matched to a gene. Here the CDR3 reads CASSYRGFAGELFF. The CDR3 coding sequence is TGTGCCAGCAGTTACAGGGGGTTTGCCGGGGAGCTGTTTTTT.

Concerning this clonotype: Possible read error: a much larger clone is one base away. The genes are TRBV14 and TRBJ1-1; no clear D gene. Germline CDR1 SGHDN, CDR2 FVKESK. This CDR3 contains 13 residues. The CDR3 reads CATKKGVNTEALF. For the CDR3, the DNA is TGTGCAACCAAAAAGGGAGTGAACACTGAAGCTCTCTTT.

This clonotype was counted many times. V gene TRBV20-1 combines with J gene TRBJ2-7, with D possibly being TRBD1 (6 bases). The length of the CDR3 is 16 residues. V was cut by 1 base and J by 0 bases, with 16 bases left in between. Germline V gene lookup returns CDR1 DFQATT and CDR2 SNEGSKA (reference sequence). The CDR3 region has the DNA TGCAGTGCTAGAGTCAGGGGCGGGCTGAGCTCCTACGAGCAGTACTTC. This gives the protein CSARVRGGLSSYEQYF.

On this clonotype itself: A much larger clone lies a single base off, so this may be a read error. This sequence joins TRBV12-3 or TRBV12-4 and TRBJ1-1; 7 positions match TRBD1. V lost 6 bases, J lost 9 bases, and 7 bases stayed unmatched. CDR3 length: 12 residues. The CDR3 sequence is CASSPGGSKAFF. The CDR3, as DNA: TGTGCCAGCAGCCCAGGGGGTTCTAAAGCTTTCTTT.

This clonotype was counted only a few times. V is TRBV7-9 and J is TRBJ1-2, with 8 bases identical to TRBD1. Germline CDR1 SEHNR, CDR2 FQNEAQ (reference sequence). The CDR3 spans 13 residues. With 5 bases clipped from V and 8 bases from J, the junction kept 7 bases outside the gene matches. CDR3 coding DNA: TGTGCCAGCAGCCCGGACAGGGATCAAGGCTACACCTTC. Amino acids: CASSPDRDQGYTF. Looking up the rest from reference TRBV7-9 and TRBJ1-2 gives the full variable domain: DTGVSQNPRHKITKRGQNVTFRCDPISEHNRLYWYRQTLGQGPEFLTYFQNEAQLEKSRLLSDRFSAERPKGSFSTLEIQRTEQGDSAMYLCASSPDRDQGYTFGSGTRLTVV.

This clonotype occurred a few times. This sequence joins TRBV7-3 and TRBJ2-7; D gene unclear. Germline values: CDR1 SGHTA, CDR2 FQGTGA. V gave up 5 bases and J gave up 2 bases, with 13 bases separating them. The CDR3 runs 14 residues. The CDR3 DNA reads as TGTGCCAGCAGCGACGTAGAACCCCCCTACGAGCAGTACTTC. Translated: CASSDVEPPYEQYF.

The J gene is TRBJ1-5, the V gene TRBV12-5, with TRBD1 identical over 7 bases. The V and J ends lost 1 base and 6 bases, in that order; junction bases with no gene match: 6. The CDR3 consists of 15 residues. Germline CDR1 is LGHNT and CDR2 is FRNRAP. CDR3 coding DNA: TGTGCTAGTGGTTTGGGACAGGGTGGCGGTCAGCCCCAGCATTTT. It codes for CASGLGQGGGQPQHF. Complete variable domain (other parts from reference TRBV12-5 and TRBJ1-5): DARVTQTPRHKVTEMGQEVTMRCQPILGHNTVFWYRQTMMQGLELLAYFRNRAPLDDSGMPKDRFSAEMPDATLATLKIQPSEPRDSAVYFCASGLGQGGGQPQHFGDGTRLSIL.

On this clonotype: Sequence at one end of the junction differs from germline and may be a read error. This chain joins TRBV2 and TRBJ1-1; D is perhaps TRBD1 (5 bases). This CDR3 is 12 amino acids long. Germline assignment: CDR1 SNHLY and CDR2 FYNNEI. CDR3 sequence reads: CASSEAQGGSFF. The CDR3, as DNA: TGTGCCAGCAGTGAAGCTCAGGGAGGGAGTTTCTTC.

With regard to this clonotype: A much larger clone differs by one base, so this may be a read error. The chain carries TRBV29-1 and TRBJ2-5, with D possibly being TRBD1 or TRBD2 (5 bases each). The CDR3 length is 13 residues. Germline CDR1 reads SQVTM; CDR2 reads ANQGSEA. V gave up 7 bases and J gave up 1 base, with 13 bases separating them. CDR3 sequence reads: CSAEGRIQETQYF. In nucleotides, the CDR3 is TGCAGCGCCGAGGGACGGATCCAAGAGACCCAGTACTTC.

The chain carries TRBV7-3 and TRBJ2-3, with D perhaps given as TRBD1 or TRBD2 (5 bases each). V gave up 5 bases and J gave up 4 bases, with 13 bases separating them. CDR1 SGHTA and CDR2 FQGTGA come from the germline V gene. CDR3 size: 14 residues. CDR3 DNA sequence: TGTGCCAGCAGCCTCGGGGCCGGGGCAGATACGCAGTATTTT. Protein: CASSLGAGADTQYF. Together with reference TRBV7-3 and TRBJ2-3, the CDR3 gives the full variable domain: GAGVSQTPSNKVTEKGKYVELRCDPISGHTALYWYRQSLGQGPEFLIYFQGTGAADDSGLPNDRFFAVRPEGSVSTLKIQRTERGDSAVYLCASSLGAGADTQYFGPGTRLTVL.

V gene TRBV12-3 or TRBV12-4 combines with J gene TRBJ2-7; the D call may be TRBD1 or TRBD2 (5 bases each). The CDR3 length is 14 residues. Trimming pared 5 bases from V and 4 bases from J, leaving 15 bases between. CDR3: CASSQGSVTYEQYF. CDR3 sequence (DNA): TGTGCCAGCAGTCAGGGTAGCGTTACGTACGAGCAGTACTTC.

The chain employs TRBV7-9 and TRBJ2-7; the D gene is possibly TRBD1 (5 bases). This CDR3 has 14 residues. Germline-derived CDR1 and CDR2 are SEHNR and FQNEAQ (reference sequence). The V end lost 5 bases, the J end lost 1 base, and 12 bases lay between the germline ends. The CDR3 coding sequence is TGTGCCAGCAGCCCCGCCGACAGATCCTACGAGCAGTACTTC. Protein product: CASSPADRSYEQYF.

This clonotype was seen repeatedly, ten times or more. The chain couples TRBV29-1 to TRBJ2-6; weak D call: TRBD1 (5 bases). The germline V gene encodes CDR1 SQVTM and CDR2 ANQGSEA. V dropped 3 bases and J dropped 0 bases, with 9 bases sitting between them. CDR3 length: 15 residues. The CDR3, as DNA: TGCAGCGTTGAGGACAACACCTCTGGGGCCAACGTCCTGACTTTC. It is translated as CSVEDNTSGANVLTF.

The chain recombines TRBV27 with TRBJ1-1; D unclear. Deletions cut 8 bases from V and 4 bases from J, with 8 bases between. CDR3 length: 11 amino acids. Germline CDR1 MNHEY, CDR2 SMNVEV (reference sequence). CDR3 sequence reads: CASLVGTEAFF. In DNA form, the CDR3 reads TGTGCCAGCCTTGTAGGCACTGAAGCTTTCTTT.

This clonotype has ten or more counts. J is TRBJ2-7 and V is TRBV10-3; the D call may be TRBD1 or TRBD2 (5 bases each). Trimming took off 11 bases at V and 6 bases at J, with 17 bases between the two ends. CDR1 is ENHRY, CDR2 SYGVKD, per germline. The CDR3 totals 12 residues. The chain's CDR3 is CAARDPLVEQYF. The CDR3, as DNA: TGTGCCGCCCGGGACCCACTAGTCGAGCAGTACTTC.

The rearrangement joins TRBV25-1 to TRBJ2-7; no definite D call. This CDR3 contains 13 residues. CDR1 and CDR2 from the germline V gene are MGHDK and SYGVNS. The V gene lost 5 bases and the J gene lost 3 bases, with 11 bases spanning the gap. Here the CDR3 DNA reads TGTGCCAGCAGTTACGGGCCACACTACGAGCAGTACTTC. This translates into CASSYGPHYEQYF.

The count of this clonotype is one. CDR3 amino acids: CASRDTGSGNQPQHF. For the CDR3, the DNA is TGTGCCAGCAGGGATACAGGGTCGGGCAATCAGCCCCAGCATTTT. The chain employs TRBV2 and TRBJ1-5; D possibly corresponds to TRBD1 (6 bases). The CDR3 sequence is 15 residues long. The germline V gene encodes CDR1 SNHLY and CDR2 FYNNEI. V was trimmed by 6 bases and J by 2 bases, leaving 14 bases between them.

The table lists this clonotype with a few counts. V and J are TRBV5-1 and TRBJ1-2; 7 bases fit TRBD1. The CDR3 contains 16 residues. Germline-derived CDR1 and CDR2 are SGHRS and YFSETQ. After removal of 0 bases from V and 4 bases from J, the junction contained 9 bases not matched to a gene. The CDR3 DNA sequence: TGCGCCAGCAGCTTGGGGGGGACAGTTCTTGGCTATGGCTACACCTTC. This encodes CASSLGGTVLGYGYTF.

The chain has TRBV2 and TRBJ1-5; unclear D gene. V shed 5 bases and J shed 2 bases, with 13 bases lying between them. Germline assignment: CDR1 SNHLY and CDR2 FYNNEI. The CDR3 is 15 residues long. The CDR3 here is CASSLRQDGNQPQHF. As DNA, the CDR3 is TGTGCCAGCAGTTTGCGGCAGGATGGCAATCAGCCCCAGCATTTT.

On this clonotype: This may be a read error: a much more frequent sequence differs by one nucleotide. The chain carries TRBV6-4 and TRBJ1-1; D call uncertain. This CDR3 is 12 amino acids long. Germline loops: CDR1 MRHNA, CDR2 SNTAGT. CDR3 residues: CAISSVDTEAFF. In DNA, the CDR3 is TGTGCCATCAGTTCAGTGGACACTGAAGCTTTCTTT.

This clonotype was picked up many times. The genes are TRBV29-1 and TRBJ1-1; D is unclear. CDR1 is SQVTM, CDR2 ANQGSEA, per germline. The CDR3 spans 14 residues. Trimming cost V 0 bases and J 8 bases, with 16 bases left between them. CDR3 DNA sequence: TGCAGCGTTGAAGAGGCCAGAAGAAGGAGAGAAGCTTTCTTT. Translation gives CSVEEARRRREAFF. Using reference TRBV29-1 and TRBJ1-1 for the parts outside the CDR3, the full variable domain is SAVISQKPSRDICQRGTSLTIQCQVDSQVTMMFWYRQQPGQSLTLIATANQGSEATYESGFVIDKFPISRPNLTFSTLTVSNMSPEDSSIYLCSVEEARRRREAFFGQGTRLTVV.

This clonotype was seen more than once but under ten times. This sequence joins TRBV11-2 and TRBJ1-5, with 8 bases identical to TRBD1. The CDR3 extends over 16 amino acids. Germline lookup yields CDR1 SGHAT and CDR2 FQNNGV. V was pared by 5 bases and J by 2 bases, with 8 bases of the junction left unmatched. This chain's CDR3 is CASSHLRTGRNQPQHF. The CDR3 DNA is TGTGCCAGCAGCCATCTCCGGACAGGGCGCAATCAGCCCCAGCATTTT.